Given below is one TCR delta chain in context. Its antigen is unidentified. The amino acid sequence in TCRdb belongs to a much larger clone and departs from this DNA's translation at residue 15, likely a sequencing read error; the sequence shown is translated from the DNA. Flow sorting of PBMC yielded separate Vgamma9/Vdelta2+ and Vdelta2-negative gammadelta T cell populations for bulk repertoire analysis. This record belongs to a study of γδ T cells in repeated Plasmodium falciparum infection. Study-level information: Donors had four controlled P. falciparum NF54 infections over 644 days. Malian repertoires were sampled cross-sectionally without transmission and longitudinally through febrile malaria.

CDR1 and CDR2 from the germline V gene are TSWWSYY and QGS. This CDR3 comprises 21 residues. V shed 4 bases and J shed 0 bases, with 30 bases lying between them. Both TRG and TRD chains were sequenced from each sorted sample. With CATT, TCRdb re-called clones from the multiplex PCR reads. Among roughly 48,000 delta-chain clones listed, roughly 1.5% were seen once. The study's findings and limits: In Vdelta2-negative, largely Vdelta1+, gammadelta repertoires, repeated controlled infections appeared to drive clonal selection waves.

The chain employs TRDV1 and TRDJ1, with D tentatively TRDD2 or TRDD3 (6 bases each). The sequenced material came from gamma-delta T cells from blood. This clonotype originated in a pool of human donors (malaria-infected and uninfected, not separated). The CDR3 loop is CALGVHPTQLCVGVDTDKLIF. The CDR3 DNA is TGTGCTCTTGGGGTCCATCCTACCCAACTGTGTGTGGGGGTCGACACCGATAAACTCATCTTT.